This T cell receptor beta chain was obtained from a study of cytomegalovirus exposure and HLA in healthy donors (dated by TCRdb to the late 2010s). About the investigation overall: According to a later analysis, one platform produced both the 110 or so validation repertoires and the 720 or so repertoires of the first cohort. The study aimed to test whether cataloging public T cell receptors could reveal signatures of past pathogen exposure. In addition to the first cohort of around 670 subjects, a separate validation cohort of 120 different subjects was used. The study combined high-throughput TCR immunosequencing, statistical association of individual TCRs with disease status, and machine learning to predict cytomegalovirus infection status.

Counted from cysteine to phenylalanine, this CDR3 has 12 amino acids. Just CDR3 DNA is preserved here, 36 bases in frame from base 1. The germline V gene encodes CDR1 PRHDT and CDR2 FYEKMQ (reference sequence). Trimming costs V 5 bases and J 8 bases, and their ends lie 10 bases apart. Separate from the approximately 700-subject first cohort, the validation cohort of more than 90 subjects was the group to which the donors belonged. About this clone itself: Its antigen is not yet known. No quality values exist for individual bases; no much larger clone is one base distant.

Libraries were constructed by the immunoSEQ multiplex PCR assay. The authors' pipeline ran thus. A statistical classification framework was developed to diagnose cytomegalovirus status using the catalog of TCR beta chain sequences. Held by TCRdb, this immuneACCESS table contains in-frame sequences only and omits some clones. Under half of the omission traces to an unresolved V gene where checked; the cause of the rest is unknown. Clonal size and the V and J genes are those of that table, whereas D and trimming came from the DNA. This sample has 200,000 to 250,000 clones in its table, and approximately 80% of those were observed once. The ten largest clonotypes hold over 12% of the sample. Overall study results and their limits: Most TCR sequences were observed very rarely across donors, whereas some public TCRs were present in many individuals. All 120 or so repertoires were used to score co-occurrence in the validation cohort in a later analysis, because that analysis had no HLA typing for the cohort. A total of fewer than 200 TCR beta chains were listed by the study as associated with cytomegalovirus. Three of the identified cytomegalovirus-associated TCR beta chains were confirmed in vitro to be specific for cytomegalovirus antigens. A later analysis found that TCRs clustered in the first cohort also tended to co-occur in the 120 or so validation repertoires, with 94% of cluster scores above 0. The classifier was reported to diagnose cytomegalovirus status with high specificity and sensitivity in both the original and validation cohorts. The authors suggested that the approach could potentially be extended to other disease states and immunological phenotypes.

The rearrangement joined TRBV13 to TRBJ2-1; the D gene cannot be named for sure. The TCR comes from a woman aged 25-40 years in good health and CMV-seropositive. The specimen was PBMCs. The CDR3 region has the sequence CASSLPQHEQFF. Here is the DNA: TGTGCCAGCAGCCTACCTCAACATGAGCAGTTCTTC.